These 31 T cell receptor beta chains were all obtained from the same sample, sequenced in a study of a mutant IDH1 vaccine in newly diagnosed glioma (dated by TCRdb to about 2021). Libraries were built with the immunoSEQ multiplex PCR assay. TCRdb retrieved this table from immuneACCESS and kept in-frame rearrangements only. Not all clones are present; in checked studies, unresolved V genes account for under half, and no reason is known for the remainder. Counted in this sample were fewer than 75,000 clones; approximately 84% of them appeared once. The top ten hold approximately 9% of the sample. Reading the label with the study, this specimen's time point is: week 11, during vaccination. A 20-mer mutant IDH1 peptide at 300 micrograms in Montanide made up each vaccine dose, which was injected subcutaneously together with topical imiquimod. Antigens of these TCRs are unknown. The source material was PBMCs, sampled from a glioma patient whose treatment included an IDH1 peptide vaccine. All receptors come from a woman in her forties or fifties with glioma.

As DNA, the CDR3 is TGTGCCAGCAGTGAAACCGACAGGGGAGCCTACAATGAGCAGTTCTTC. This codes for CASSETDRGAYNEQFF. The V call is TRBV25-1, the J call TRBJ2-1, with TRBD1 identical over 8 bases. CDR1 is MGHDK, CDR2 SYGVNS, per germline. The CDR3 covers 16 residues. The J segment lost 2 bases and the V segment lost 2 bases, leaving 5 bases of the junction unmatched.

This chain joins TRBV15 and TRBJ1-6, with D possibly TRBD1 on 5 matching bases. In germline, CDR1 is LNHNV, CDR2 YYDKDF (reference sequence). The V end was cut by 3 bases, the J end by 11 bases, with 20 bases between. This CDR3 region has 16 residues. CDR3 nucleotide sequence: TGTGCCACCAGCAGTTCCGTGGGACGAGGCGTACCACCCCTCCACTTT. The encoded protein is CATSSSVGRGVPPLHF.

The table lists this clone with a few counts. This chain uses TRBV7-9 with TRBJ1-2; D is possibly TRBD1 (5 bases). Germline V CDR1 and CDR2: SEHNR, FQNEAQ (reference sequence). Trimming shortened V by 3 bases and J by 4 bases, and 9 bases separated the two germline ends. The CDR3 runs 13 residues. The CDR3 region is CASSFTGTYGYTF. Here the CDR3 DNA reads TGTGCCAGCAGCTTTACGGGGACCTATGGCTACACCTTC.

DNA for the CDR3: TGTGCCAGCAGCTTATTCCTGGGACTTAATTCACCCCTCCACTTT. Protein product: CASSLFLGLNSPLHF. The chain uses TRBV7-8 and TRBJ1-6, with a possible D match to TRBD1 (5 bases). Looked up from germline, CDR1 is SGHVS and CDR2 is FQNEAQ. This CDR3 is 15 amino acids long. V gave up 2 bases and J gave up 6 bases, with 11 bases separating them.

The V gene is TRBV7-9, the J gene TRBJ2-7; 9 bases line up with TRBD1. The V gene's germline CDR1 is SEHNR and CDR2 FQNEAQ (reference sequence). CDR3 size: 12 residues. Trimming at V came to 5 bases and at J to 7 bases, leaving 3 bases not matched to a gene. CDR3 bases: TGTGCCAGCAGCCGGACAGGGGCGGAGCAGTACTTC. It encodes CASSRTGAEQYF.

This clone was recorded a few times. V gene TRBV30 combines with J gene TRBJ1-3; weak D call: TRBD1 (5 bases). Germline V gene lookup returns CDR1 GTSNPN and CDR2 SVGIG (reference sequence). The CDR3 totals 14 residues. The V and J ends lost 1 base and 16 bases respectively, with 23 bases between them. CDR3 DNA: TGTGCCTGGAGTGGTAACCGAAGAAGCAGGGTTGAGTATTTT. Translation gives CAWSGNRRSRVEYF.

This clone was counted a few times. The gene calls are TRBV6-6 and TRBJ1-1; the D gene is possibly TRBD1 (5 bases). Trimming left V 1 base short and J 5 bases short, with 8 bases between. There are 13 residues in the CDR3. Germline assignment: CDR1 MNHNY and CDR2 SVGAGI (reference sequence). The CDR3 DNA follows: TGTGCCAGCAGTTACTTGGGGGGAACTGAAGCTTTCTTT. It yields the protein CASSYLGGTEAFF.

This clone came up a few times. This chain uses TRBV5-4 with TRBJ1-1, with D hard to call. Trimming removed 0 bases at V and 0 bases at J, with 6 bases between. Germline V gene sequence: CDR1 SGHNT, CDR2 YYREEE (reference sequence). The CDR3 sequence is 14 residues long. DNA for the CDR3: TGTGCCAGCAGCTTGGGCCAGATGAACACTGAAGCTTTCTTT. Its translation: CASSLGQMNTEAFF.

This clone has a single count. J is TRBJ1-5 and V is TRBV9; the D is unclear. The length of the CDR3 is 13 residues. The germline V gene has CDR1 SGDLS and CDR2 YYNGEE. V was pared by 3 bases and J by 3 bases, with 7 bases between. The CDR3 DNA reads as TGTGCCAGCAGCGGACTCGACAATCAGCCCCAGCATTTT. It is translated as CASSGLDNQPQHF.

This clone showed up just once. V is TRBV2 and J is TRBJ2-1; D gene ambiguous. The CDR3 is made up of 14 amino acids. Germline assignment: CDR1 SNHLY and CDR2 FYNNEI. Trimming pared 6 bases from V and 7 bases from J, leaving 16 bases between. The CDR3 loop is CASSDTATINEQFF. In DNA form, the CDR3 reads TGTGCCAGCAGCGATACCGCCACTATAAATGAGCAGTTCTTC. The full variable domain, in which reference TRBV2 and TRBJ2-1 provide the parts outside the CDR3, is EPEVTQTPSHQVTQMGQEVILRCVPISNHLYFYWYRQILGQKVEFLVSFYNNEISEKSEIFDDQFSVERPDGSNFTLKIRSTKLEDSAMYFCASSDTATINEQFFGPGTRLTVL.

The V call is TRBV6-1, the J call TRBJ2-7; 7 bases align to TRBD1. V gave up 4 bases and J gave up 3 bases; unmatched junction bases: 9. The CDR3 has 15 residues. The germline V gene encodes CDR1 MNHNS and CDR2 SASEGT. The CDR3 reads CASSARQGGSYEQYF. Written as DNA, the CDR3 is TGTGCCAGCAGTGCCCGACAGGGTGGAAGCTACGAGCAGTACTTC.

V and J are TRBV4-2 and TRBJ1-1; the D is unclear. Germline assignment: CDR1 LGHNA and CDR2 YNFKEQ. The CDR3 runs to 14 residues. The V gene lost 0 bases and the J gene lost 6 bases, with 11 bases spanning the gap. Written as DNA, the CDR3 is TGTGCCAGCAGCCAAGATCGAGGGTTAGCTGAAGCTTTCTTT. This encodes CASSQDRGLAEAFF.

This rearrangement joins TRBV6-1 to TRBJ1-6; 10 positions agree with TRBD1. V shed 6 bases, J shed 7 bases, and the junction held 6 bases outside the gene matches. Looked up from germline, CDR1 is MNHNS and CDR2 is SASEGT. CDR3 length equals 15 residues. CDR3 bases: TGTGCCAGCAGGGGGTGGGACAGGGGAAATTCACCCCTCCACTTT. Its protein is CASRGWDRGNSPLHF.

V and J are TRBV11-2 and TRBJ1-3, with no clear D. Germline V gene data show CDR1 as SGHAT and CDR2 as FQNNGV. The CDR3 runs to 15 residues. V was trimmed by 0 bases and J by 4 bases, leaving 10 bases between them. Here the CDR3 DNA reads TGTGCCAGCAGCTTAGATCGACGGCAGGGAAACACCATATATTTT. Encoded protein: CASSLDRRQGNTIYF.

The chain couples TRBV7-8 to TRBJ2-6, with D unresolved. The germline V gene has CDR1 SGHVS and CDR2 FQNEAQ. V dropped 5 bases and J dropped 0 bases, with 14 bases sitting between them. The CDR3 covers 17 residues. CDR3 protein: CASSPRNLGSGANVLTF. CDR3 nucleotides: TGTGCCAGCAGCCCCAGGAACCTAGGCTCTGGGGCCAACGTCCTGACTTTC.

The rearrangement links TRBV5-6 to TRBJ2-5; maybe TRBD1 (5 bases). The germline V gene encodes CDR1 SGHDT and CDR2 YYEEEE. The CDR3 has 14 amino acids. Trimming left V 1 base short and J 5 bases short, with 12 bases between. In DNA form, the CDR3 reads TGTGCCAGCAGCTTGCTCGACAGCTTCGAGACCCAGTACTTC. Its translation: CASSLLDSFETQYF.

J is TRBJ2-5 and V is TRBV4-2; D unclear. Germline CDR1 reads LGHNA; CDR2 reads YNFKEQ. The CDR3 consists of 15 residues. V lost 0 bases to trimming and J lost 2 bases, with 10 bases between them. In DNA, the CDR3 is TGTGCCAGCAGCCAAGATCGGCTAGTTCAAGAGACCCAGTACTTC. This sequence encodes CASSQDRLVQETQYF.

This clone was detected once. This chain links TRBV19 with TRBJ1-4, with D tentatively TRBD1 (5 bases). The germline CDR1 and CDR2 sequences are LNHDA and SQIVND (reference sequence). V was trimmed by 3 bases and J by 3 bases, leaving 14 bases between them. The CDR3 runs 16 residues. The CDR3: CASSIPGGGPNEKLFF. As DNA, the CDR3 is TGTGCCAGTAGTATCCCCGGCGGGGGTCCTAATGAAAAACTGTTTTTT.

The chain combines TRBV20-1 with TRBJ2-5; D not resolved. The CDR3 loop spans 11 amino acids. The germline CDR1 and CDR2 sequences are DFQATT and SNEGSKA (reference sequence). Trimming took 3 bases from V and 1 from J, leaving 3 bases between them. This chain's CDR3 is CSARGQETQYF. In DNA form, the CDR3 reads TGCAGTGCTAGGGGCCAAGAGACCCAGTACTTC.

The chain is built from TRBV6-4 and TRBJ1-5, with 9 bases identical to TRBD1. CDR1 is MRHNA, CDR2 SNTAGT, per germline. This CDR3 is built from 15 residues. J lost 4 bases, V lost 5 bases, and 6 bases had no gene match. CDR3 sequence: CASSPGQGRNQPQHF. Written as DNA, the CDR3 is TGTGCCAGCAGTCCGGGACAGGGAAGAAATCAGCCCCAGCATTTT.

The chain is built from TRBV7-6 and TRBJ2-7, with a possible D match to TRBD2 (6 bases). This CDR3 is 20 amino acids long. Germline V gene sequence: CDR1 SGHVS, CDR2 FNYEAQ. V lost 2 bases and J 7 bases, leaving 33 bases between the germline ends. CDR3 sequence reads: CASSLRPGPQREETTKEQYF. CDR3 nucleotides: TGTGCCAGCAGCTTAAGGCCCGGGCCACAGAGGGAGGAGACTACTAAAGAGCAGTACTTC.

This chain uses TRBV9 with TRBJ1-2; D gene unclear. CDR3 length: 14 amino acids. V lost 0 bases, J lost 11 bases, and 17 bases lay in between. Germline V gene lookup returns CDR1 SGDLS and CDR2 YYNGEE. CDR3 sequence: CASSVDSRPASYTF. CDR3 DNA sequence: TGTGCCAGCAGCGTAGACTCCAGGCCCGCTTCTTACACCTTC.

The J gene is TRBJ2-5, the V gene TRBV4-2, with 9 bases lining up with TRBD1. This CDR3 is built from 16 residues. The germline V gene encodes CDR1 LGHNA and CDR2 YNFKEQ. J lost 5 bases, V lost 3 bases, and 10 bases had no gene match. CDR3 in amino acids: CASSHLDRGGRETQYF. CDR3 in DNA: TGTGCCAGCAGCCACCTCGACAGGGGGGGCAGGGAGACCCAGTACTTC.

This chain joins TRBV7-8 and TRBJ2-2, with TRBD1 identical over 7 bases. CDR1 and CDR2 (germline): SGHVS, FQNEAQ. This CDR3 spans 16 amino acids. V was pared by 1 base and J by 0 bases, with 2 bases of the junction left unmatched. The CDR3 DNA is TGTGCCAGCAGCTTAGAAGGGGGCTCGAACACCGGGGAGCTGTTTTTT. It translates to CASSLEGGSNTGELFF.

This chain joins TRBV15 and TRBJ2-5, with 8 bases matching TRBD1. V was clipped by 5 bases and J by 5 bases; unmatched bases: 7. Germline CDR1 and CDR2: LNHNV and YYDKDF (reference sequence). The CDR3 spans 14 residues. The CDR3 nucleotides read TGTGCCACCAGCCCCCGGACAGGGCAGGAGACCCAGTACTTC. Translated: CATSPRTGQETQYF.

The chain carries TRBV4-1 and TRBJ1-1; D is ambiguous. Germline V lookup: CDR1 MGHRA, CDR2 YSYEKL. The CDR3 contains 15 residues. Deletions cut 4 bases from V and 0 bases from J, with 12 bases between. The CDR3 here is CASSPRADLNTEAFF. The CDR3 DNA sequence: TGCGCCAGCAGCCCTCGGGCAGACTTGAACACTGAAGCTTTCTTT.

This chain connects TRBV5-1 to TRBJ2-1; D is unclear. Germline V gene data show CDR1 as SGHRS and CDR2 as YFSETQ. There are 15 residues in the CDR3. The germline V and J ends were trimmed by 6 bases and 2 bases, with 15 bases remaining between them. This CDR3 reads CASTLEIRAYNEQFF. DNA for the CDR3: TGCGCCAGCACCTTAGAAATCCGGGCCTACAATGAGCAGTTCTTC.

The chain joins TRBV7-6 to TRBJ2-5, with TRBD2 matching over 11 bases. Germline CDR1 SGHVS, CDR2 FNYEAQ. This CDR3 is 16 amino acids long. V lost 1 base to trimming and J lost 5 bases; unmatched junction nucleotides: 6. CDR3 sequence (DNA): TGTGCCAGCAGCTTAGTTCTAGCGGGGGGCGTGGAGACCCAGTACTTC. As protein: CASSLVLAGGVETQYF.

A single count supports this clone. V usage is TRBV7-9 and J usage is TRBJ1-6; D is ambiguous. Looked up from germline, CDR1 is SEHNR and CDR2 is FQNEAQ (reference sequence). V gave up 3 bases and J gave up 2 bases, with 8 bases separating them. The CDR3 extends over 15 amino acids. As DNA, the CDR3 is TGTGCCAGCAGCTTGGGAGCAGCCTATAATTCACCCCTCCACTTT. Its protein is CASSLGAAYNSPLHF.

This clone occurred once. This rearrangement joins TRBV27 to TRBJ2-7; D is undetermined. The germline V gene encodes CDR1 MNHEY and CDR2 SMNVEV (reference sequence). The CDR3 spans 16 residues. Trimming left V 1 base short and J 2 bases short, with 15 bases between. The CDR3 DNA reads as TGTGCCAGCAGTTTATATCCCGGCCCCAAAACCTACGAGCAGTACTTC. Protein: CASSLYPGPKTYEQYF.

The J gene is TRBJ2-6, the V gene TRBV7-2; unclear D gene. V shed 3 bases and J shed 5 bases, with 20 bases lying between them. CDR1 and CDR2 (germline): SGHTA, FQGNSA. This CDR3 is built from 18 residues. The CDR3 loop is CASSFQGSALWRANVLTF. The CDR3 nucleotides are TGTGCCAGCAGCTTTCAAGGATCCGCGCTCTGGAGGGCCAACGTCCTGACTTTC.